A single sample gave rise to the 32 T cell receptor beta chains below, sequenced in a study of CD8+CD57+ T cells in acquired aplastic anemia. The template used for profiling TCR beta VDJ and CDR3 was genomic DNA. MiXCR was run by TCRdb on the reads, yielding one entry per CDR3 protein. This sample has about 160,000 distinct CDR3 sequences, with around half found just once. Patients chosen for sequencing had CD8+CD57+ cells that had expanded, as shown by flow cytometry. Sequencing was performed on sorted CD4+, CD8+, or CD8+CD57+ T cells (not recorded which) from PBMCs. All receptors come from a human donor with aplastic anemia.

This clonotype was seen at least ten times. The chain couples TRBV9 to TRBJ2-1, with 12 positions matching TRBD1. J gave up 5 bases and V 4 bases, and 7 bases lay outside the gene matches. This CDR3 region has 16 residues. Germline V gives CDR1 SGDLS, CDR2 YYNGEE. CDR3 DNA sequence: TGTGCCAGCAGCTACGTAGGGACAGGGGGCAACAATGAGCAGTTCTTC. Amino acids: CASSYVGTGGNNEQFF.

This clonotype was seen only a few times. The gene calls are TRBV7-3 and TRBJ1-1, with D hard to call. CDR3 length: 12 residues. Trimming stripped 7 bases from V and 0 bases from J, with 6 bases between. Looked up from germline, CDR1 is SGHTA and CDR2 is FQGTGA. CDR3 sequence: CASTKMNTEAFF. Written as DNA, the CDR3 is TGTGCCAGCACCAAGATGAACACTGAAGCTTTCTTT. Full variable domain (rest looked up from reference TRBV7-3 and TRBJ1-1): GAGVSQTPSNKVTEKGKYVELRCDPISGHTALYWYRQSLGQGPEFLIYFQGTGAADDSGLPNDRFFAVRPEGSVSTLKIQRTERGDSAVYLCASTKMNTEAFFGQGTRLTVV.

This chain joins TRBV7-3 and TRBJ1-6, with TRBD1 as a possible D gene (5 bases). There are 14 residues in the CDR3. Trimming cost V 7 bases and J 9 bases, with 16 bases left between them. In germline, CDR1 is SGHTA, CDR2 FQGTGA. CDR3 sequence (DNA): TGTGCCAGCATCATAATGGGGCCAGGTTCACCCCTCCACTTT. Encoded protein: CASIIMGPGSPLHF. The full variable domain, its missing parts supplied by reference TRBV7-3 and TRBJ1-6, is GAGVSQTPSNKVTEKGKYVELRCDPISGHTALYWYRQSLGQGPEFLIYFQGTGAADDSGLPNDRFFAVRPEGSVSTLKIQRTERGDSAVYLCASIIMGPGSPLHFGNGTRLTVT.

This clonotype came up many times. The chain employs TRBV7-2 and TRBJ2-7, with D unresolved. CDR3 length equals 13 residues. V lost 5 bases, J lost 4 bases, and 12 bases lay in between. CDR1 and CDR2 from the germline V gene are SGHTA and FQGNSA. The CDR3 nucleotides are TGTGCCAGCAGCCTCTCACACGGGTACGAGCAGTACTTC. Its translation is CASSLSHGYEQYF.

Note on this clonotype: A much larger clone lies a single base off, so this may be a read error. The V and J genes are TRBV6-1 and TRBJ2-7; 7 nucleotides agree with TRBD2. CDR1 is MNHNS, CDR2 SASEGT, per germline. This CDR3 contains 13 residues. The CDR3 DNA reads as TGTGCCAGTCACCCGGGGGGTTCTTTTGAGCGGTACTTC. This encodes CASHPGGSFERYF.

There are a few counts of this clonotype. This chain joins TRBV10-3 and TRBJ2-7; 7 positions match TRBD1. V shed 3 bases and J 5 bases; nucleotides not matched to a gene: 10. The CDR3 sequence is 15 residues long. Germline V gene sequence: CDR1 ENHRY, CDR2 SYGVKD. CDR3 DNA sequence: TGTGCCATCAGTGAAGACAGGGCGATTATCAACGAGCAGTACTTC. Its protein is CAISEDRAIINEQYF.

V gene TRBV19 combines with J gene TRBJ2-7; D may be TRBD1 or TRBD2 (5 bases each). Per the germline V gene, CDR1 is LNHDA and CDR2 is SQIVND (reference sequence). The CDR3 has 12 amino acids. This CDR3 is CAHRDASYEQYF. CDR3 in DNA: TGTGCTCACCGGGACGCAAGCTACGAGCAGTACTTC.

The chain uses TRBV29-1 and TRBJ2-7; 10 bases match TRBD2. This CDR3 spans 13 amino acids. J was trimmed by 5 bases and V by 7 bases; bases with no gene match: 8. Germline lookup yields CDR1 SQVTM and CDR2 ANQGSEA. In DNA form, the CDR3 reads TGCAGCGCCTTGAAGCGGGGGGGTAACGAGCAGTACTTC. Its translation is CSALKRGGNEQYF.

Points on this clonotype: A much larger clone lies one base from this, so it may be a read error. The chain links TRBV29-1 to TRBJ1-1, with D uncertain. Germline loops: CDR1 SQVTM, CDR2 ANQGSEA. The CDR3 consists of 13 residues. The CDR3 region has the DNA TGTGCCAGCAGAATGTCAGACGATACTGAAGCTTTCTTT. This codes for CASRMSDDTEAFF.

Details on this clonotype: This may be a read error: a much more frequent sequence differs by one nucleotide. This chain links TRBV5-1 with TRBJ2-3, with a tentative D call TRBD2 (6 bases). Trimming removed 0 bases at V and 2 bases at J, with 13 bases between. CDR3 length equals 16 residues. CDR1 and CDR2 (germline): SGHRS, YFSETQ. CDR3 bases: TGCGCCAGCAGCTTGGCCAAGACTAGGGCCACAGATACGCAGTATTTT. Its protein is CASSLAKTRATDTQYF.

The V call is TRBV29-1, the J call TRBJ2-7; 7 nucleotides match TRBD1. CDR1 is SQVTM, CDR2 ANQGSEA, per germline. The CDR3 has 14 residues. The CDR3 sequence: CQQPMDRISYEQYF. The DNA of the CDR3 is TGCCAGCAGCCAATGGACAGGATCTCCTACGAGCAGTACTTC.

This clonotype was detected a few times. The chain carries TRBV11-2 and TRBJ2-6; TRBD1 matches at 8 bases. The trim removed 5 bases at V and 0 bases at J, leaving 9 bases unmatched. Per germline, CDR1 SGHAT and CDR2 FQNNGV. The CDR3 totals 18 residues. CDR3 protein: CASSPRTGSSSGANVLTF. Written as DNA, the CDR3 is TGTGCCAGCAGCCCCAGGACAGGGAGCTCCTCTGGGGCCAACGTCCTGACTTTC.

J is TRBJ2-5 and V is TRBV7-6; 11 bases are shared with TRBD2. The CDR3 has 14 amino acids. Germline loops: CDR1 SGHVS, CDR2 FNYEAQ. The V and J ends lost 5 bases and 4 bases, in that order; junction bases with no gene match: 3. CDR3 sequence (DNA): TGTGCCAGCAGCCCAGGGACTAGCGGAGAGACCCAGTACTTC. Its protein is CASSPGTSGETQYF.

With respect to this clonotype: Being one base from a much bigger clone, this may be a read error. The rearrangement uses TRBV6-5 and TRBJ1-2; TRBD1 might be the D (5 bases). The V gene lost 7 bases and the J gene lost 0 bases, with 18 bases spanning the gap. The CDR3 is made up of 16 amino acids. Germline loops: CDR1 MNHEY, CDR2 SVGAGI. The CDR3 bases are TGTGCCAGCAAGTCCCGTACAGCAGGGACTAACTATGGCTACACCTTC. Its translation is CASKSRTAGTNYGYTF.

Here the CDR3 reads CASSEVAGMSSPLHF. In nucleotides, the CDR3 is TGTGCCAGCAGTGAAGTTGCAGGGATGAGTTCACCCCTCCACTTT. V and J are TRBV6-1 and TRBJ1-6, with a weak D call TRBD1 (5 bases). Germline assignment: CDR1 MNHNS and CDR2 SASEGT. V dropped 1 base and J dropped 9 bases, with 13 bases sitting between them. The CDR3 spans 15 residues.

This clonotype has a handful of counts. The CDR3 bases are TGTGCCAGCAGCCCGGATGGGGGGGGGCCCAGCGAGCAGTACTTC. Translating it yields CASSPDGGGPSEQYF. J is TRBJ2-7 and V is TRBV9; a possible D gene is TRBD2 (7 bases). Germline V lookup: CDR1 SGDLS, CDR2 YYNGEE. Trimming shortened V by 4 bases and J by 6 bases, and 20 bases separated the two germline ends. This CDR3 region has 15 residues.

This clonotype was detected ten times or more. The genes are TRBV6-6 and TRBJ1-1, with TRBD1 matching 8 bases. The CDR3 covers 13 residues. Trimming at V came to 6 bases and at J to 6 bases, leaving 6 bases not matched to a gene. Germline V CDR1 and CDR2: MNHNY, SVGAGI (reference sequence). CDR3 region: CASRQTGGAEAFF. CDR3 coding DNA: TGTGCCAGCAGGCAAACAGGGGGGGCTGAAGCTTTCTTT.

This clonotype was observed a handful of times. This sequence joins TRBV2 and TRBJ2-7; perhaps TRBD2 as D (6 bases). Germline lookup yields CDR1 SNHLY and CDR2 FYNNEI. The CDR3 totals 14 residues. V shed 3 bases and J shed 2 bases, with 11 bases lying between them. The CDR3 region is CASSEGGGTYEQYF. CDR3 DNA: TGTGCCAGCAGTGAGGGAGGAGGAACCTACGAGCAGTACTTC.

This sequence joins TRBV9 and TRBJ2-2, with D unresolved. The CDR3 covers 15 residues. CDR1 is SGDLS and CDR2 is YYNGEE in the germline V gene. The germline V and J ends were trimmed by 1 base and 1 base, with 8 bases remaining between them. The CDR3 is CASSVSVLNTGELFF. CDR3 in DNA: TGTGCCAGCAGCGTATCCGTTTTGAACACCGGGGAGCTGTTTTTT. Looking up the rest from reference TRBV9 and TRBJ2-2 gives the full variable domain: DSGVTQTPKHLITATGQRVTLRCSPRSGDLSVYWYQQSLDQGLQFLIQYYNGEERAKGNILERFSAQQFPDLHSELNLSSLELGDSALYFCASSVSVLNTGELFFGEGSRLTVL.

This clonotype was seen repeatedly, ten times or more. The CDR3 reads CSAREGPEAFF. The CDR3 nucleotides are TGCAGTGCTAGAGAAGGGCCAGAAGCTTTCTTT. J is TRBJ1-1 and V is TRBV20-1, with no clear D. V was clipped by 0 bases and J by 8 bases, with 7 bases between them. CDR1 DFQATT and CDR2 SNEGSKA come from the germline V gene (reference sequence). This CDR3 spans 11 amino acids.

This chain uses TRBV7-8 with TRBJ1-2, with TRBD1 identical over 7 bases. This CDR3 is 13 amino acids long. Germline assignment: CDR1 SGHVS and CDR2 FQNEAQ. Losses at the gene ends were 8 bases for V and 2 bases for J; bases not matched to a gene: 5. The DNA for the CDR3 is TGTGCCAGCTCGAGACAGGGCAACTATGGCTACACCTTC. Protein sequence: CASSRQGNYGYTF.

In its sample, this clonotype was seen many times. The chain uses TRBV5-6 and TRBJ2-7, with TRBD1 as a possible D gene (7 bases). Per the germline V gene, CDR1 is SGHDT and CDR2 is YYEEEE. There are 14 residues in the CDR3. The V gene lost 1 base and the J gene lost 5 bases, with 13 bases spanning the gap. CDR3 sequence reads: CASSLTGEDNEQYF. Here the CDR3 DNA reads TGTGCCAGCAGCTTGACAGGGGAGGACAACGAGCAGTACTTC.

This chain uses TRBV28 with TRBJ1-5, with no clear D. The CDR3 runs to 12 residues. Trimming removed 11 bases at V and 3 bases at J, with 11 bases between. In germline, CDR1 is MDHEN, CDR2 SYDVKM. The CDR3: CAGRAINQPQHF. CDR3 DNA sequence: TGTGCCGGGCGGGCTATCAATCAGCCCCAGCATTTT.

CDR3 loop: CAISLGGGNLRNTEAFF. In DNA form, the CDR3 reads TGTGCCATCAGCCTGGGGGGTGGGAATCTTCGGAACACTGAAGCTTTCTTT. This chain links TRBV10-3 with TRBJ1-1, with a possible D match to TRBD1 (5 bases). The CDR3 length is 17 residues. V was cut by 6 bases and J by 1 base, with 21 bases left in between. Germline assignment: CDR1 ENHRY and CDR2 SYGVKD.

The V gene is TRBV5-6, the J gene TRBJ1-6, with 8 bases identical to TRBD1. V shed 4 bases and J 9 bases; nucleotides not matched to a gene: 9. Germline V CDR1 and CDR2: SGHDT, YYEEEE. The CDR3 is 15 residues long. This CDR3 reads CASSPGQGGGSPLHF. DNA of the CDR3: TGTGCCAGCAGCCCAGGACAGGGAGGAGGTTCACCCCTCCACTTT.

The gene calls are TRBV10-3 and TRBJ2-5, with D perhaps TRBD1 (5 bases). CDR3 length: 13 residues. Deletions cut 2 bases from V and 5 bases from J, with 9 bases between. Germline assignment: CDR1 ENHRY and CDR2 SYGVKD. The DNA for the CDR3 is TGTGCCATCAGTGAGACAGCAGGGGAGACCCAGTACTTC. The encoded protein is CAISETAGETQYF.

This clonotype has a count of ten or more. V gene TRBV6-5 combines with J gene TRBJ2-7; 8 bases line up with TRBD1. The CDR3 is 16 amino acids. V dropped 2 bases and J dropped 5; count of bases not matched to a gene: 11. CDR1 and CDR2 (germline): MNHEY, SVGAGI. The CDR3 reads CASSYPPGQGWHEQYF. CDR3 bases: TGTGCCAGCAGTTACCCCCCCGGACAGGGTTGGCACGAGCAGTACTTC.

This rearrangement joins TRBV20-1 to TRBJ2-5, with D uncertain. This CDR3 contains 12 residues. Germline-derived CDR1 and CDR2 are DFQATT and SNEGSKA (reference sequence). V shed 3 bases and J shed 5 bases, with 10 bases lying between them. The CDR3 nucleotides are TGCAGTGCTAGTCCCCTCTTGGAGACCCAGTACTTC. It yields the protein CSASPLLETQYF.

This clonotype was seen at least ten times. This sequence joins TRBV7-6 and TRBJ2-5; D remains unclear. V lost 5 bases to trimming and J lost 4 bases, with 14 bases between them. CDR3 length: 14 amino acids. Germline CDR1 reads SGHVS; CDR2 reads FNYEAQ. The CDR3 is CASSPPIGGETQYF. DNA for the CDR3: TGTGCCAGCAGCCCGCCCATAGGCGGAGAGACCCAGTACTTC.

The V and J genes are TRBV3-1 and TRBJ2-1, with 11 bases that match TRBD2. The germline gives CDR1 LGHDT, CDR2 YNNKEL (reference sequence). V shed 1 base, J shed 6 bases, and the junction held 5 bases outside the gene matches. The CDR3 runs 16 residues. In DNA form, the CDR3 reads TGTGCCAGCAGCCAAGCCCTAGCGGGAGGATTCAATGAGCAGTTCTTC. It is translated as CASSQALAGGFNEQFF.

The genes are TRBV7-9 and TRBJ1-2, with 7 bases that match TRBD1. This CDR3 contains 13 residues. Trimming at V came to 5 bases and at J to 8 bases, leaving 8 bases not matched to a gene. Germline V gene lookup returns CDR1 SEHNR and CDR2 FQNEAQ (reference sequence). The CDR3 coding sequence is TGTGCCAGCAGCCTTTACGACAGGGACGGCTACACCTTC. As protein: CASSLYDRDGYTF.

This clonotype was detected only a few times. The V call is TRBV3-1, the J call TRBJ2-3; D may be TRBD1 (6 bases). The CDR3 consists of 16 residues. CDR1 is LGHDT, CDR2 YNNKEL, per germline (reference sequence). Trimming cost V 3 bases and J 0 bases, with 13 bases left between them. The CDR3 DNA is TGTGCCAGCAGCCATAACAGGGATTCTAGCACAGATACGCAGTATTTT. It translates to CASSHNRDSSTDTQYF.